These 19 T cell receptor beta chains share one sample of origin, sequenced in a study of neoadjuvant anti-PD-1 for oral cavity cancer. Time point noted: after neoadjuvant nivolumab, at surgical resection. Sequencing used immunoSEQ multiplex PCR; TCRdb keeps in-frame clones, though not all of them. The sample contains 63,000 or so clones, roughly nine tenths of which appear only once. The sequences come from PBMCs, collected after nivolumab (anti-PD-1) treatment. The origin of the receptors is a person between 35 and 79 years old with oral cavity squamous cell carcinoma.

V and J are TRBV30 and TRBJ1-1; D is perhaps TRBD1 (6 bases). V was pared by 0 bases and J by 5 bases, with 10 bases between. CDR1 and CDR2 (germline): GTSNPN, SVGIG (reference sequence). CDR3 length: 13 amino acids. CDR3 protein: CAWSVGGETEAFF. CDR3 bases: TGTGCCTGGAGTGTAGGGGGGGAAACTGAAGCTTTCTTT.

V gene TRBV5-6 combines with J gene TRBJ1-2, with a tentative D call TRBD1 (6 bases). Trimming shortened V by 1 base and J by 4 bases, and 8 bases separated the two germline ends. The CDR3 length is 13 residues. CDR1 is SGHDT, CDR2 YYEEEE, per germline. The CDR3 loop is CASSLTGTYGYTF. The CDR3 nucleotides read TGTGCCAGCAGCTTGACAGGGACCTATGGCTACACCTTC.

The CDR3 nucleotides are TGTGCCAGCCGGCCAGGCAATCAGCCCCAGCATTTT. Its protein is CASRPGNQPQHF. The chain carries TRBV28 and TRBJ1-5; D is ambiguous. V lost 8 bases, J lost 2 bases, and 7 bases lay in between. CDR3 size: 12 residues. Germline values: CDR1 MDHEN, CDR2 SYDVKM.

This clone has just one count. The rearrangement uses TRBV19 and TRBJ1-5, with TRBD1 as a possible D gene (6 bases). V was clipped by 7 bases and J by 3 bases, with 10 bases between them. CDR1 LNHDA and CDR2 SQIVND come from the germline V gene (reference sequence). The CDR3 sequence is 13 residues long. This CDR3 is CASKQGFNQPQHF. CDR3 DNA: TGTGCCAGTAAACAGGGTTTCAATCAGCCCCAGCATTTT.

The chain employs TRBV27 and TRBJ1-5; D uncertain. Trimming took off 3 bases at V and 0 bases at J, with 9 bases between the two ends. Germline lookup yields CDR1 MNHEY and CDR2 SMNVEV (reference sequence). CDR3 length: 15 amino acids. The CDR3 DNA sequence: TGTGCCAGCAGTTTTGATCAGTATAGCAATCAGCCCCAGCATTTT. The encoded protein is CASSFDQYSNQPQHF.

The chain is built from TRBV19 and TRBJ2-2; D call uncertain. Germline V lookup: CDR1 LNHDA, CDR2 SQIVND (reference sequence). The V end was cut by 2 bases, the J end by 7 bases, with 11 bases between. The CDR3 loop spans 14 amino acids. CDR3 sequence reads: CASSITGSNGELFF. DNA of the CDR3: TGTGCCAGTAGTATAACGGGTTCGAACGGGGAGCTGTTTTTT.

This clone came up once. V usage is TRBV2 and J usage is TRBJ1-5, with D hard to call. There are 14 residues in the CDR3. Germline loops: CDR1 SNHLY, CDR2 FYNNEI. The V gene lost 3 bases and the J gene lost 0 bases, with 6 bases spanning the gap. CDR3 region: CASSEAGSNQPQHF. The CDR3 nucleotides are TGTGCCAGCAGTGAGGCAGGTAGCAATCAGCCCCAGCATTTT.

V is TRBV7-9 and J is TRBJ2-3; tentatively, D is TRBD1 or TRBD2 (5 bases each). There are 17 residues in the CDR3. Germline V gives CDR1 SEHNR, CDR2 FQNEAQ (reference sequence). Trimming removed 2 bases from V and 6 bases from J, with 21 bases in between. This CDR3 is CASSLRWTRIRGDTQYF. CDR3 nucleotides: TGTGCCAGCAGCTTACGGTGGACACGGATTCGAGGGGATACGCAGTATTTT.

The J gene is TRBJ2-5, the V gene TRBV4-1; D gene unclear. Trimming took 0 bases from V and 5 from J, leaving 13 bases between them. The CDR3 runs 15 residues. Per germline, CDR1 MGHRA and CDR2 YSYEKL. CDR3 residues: CASSQEGPAGETQYF. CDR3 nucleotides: TGCGCCAGCAGCCAAGAAGGACCGGCTGGGGAGACCCAGTACTTC.

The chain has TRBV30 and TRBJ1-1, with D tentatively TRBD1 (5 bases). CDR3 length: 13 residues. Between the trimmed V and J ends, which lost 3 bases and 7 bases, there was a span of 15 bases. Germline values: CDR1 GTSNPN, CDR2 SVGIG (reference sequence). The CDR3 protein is CAWRGTFGGEAFF. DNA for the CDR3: TGTGCCTGGAGGGGGACTTTTGGGGGTGAAGCTTTCTTT.

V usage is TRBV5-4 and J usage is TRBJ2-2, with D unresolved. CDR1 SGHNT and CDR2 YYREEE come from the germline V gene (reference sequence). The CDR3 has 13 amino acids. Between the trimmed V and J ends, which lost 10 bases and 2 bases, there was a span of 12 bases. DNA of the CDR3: TGTGCCGTACTAAAACCAAACACCGGGGAGCTGTTTTTT. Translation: CAVLKPNTGELFF.

The CDR3 region is CASSLRVDYGYTF. The CDR3 bases are TGTGCCAGCAGCCTAAGGGTTGACTATGGCTACACCTTC. The gene calls are TRBV28 and TRBJ1-2; no reliable D call. Trimming removed 6 bases at V and 3 bases at J, with 11 bases between. CDR1 MDHEN and CDR2 SYDVKM come from the germline V gene. The CDR3 is 13 residues long.

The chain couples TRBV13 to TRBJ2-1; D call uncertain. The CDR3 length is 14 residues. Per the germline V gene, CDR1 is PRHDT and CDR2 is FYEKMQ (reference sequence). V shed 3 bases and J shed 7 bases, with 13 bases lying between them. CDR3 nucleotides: TGTGCCAGCAGCTTGTTCTATTCTGGTAATGAGCAGTTCTTC. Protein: CASSLFYSGNEQFF.

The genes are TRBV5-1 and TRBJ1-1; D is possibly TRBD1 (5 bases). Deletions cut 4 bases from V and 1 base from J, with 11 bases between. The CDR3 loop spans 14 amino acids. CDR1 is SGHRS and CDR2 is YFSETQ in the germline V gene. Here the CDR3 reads CASSLDGGNTEAFF. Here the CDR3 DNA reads TGCGCCAGCAGCCTGGATGGGGGGAACACTGAAGCTTTCTTT.

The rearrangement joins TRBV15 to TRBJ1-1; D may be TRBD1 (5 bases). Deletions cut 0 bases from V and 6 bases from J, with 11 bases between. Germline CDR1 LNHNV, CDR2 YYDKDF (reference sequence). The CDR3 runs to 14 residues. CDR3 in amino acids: CATSRDPWGSEAFF. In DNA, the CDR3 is TGTGCCACCAGCAGAGATCCTTGGGGGTCTGAAGCTTTCTTT.

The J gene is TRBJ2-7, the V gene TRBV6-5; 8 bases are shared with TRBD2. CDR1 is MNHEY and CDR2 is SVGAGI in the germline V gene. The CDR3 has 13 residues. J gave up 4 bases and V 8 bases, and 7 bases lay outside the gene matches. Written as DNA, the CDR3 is TGTGCCAGCGGGAAAACTAGCGGTTACGAGCAGTACTTC. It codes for CASGKTSGYEQYF.

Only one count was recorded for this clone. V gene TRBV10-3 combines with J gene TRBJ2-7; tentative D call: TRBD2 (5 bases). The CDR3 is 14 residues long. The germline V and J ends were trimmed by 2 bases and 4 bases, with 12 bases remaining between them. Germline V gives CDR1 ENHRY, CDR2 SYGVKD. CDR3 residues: CAISETRARYEQYF. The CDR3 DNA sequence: TGTGCCATCAGTGAGACGAGGGCCCGATACGAGCAGTACTTC.

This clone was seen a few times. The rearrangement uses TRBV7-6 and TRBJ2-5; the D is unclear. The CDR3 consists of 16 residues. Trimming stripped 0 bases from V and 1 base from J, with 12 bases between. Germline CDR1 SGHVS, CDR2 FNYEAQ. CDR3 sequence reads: CASSLAYRQLQETQYF. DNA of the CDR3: TGTGCCAGCAGCTTAGCGTATCGGCAGCTCCAAGAGACCCAGTACTTC.

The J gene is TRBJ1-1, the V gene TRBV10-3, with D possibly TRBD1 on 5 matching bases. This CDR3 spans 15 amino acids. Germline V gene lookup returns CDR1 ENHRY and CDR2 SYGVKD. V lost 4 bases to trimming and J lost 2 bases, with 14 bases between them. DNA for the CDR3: TGTGCCATCAGTGCTCCGGGACTTCCCAACACTGAAGCTTTCTTT. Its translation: CAISAPGLPNTEAFF.